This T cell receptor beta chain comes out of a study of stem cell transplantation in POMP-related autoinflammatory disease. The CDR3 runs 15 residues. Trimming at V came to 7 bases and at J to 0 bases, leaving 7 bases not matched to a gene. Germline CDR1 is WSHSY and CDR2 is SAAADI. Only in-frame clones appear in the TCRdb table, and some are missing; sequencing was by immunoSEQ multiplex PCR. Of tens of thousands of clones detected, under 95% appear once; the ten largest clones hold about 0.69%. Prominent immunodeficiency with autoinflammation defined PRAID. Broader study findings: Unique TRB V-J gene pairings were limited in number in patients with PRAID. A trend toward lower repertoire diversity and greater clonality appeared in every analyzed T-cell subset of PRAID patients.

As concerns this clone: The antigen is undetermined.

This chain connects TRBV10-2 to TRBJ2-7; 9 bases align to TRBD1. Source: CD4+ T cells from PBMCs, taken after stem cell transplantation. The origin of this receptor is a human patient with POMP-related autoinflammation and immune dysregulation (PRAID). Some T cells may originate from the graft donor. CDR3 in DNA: TGCGCCAGCATGAGGGGGACAGGGAGCTCCTACGAGCAGTACGTC. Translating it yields CASMRGTGSSYEQYV.